Shown below are 2 T cell receptor beta chains from a single sample sequenced in a study of glioma-infiltrating T cells after dendritic cell vaccination (dated by TCRdb to the mid-2010s). The receptor library was made with the immunoSEQ multiplex PCR assay. Here the immuneACCESS table is served through TCRdb, limited to in-frame sequences with V and J called. Missing clones are a known gap in these copies; in checked studies unresolved V genes cover under half, and the rest lacks a known reason. The sample data list 90,000 to 110,000 clones, and almost 90% of these were observed just once. The ten largest account for 2.5% to 3.5% of the sample. What the time point label conveys for this sample: after dendritic cell vaccination, including at tumor progression/relapse. Source: blood, taken after dendritic cell vaccination. The receptors derive from a human donor with glioblastoma.

The rearrangement links TRBV7-3 to TRBJ1-3; 7 nucleotides line up with TRBD1. The CDR3 contains 16 residues. J was trimmed by 4 bases and V by 0 bases; bases with no gene match: 6. CDR1 and CDR2 from the germline V gene are SGHTA and FQGTGA. The CDR3 loop reads CASSLTGGIGGNTIYF. In nucleotides, the CDR3 is TGTGCCAGCAGCTTAACAGGGGGCATCGGAGGAAACACCATATATTTT.

The gene calls are TRBV18 and TRBJ1-1; 7 bases align to TRBD1. The CDR3 contains 15 residues. Germline CDR1 and CDR2: KGHSH and LQKENI. V dropped 2 bases and J dropped 4; count of bases not matched to a gene: 7. This CDR3 is CASSPDAGGTTEAFF. The CDR3, as DNA: TGTGCCAGCTCACCAGACGCAGGGGGAACCACTGAAGCTTTCTTT.